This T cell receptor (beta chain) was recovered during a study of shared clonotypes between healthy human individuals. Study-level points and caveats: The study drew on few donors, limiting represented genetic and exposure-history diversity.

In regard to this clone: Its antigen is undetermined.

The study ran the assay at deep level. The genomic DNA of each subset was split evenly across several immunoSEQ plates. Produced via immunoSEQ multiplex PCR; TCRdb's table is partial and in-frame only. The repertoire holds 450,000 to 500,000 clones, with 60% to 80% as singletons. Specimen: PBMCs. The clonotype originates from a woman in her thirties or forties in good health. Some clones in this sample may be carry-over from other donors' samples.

The CDR3 protein is CASSDPRGDTQYF. DNA for the CDR3: TGTGCCAGCAGTGACCCCCGGGGGGATACGCAGTATTTT. This chain connects TRBV2 to TRBJ2-3, with D maybe TRBD2 (6 bases). The CDR3 contains 13 residues. V was pared by 3 bases and J by 6 bases, with 10 bases between. Germline V gives CDR1 SNHLY, CDR2 FYNNEI.